Below, one T cell receptor beta chain is given with its context. The data were obtained in a study of cytomegalovirus exposure and HLA in healthy donors. Germline lookup yields CDR1 KGHSH and CDR2 LQKENI. The CDR3 totals 15 residues. The ends lost 9 bases at V and 3 bases at J; junction bases unmatched: 13. Sequencing was performed with immunoSEQ multiplex PCR; in TCRdb, only in-frame clones are kept and a portion is missing. The data hold over 100,000 clones, with 88% observed a single time. The specimen was PBMCs. This sequence was found in a woman aged 18 to 35 in good health and CMV-seronegative. V and J are TRBV18 and TRBJ2-5, with 7 nucleotides matching TRBD1. The DNA of the CDR3 is TGTGCCAGTTCCCCTGGGCACAGGGGCGAAGAGACCCAGTACTTC. It codes for CASSPGHRGEETQYF.